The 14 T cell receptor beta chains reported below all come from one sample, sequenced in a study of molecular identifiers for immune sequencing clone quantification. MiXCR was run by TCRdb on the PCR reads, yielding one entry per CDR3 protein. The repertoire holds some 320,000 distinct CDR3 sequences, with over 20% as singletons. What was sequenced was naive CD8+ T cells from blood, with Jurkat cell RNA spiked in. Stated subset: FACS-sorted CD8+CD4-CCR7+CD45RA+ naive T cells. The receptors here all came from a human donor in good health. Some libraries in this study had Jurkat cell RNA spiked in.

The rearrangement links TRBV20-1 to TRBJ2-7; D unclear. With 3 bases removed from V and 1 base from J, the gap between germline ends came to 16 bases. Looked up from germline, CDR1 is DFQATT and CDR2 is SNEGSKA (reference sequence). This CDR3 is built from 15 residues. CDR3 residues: CSARVYTEPSYEQYF. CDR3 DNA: TGCAGTGCTAGGGTTTACACTGAACCTTCCTACGAGCAGTACTTC.

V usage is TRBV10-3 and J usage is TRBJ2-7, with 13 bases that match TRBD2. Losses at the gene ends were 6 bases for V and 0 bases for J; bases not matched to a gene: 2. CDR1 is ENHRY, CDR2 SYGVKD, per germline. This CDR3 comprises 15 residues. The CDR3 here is CAISGLAGVSYEQYF. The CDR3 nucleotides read TGTGCCATCAGCGGACTAGCGGGGGTCTCCTACGAGCAGTACTTC.

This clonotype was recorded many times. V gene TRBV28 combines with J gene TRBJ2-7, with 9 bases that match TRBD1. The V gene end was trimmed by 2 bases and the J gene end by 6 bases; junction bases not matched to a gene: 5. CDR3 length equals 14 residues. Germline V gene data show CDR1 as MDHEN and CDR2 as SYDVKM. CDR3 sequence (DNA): TGTGCCAGCAGTTTACGGACAGGGGTGAGCGAGCAGTACTTC. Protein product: CASSLRTGVSEQYF.

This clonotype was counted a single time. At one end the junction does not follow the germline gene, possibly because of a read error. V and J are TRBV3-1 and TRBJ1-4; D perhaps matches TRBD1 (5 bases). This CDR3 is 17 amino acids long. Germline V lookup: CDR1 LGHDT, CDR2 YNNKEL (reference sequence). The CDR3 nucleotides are TGTGCCAGCAGCCAACGAAAGCAGCCGGGGACTAATGAAGAACTGTTTTTT. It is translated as CASSQRKQPGTNEELFF.

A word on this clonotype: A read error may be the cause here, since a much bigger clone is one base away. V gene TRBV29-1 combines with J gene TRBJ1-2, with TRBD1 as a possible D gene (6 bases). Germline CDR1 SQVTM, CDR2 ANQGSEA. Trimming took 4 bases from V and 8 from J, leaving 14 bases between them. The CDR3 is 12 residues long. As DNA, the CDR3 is TGCAGCGTTGTAGGCGGGGGGCGAGGCTACACCTTC. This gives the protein CSVVGGGRGYTF.

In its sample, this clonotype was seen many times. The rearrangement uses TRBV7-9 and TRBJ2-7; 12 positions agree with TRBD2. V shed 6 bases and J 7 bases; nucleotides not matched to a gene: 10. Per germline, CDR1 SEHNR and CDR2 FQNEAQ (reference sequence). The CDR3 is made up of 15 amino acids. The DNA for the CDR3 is TGTGCCAGCAGTGCCGCTAGCGGGGGGGCGAGGGAGCAGTACTTC. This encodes CASSAASGGAREQYF.

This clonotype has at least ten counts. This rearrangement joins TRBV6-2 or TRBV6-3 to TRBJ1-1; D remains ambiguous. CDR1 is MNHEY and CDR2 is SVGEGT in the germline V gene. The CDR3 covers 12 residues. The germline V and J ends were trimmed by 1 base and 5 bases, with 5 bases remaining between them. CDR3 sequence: CASSYLQTEAFF. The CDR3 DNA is TGTGCCAGCAGTTACTTGCAGACTGAAGCTTTCTTT.

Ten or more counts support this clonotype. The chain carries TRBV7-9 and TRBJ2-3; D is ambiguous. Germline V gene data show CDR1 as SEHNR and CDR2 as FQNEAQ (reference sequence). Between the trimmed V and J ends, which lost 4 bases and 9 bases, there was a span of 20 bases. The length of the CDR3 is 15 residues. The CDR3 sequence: CASSCHSPETCTQYF. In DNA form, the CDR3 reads TGTGCCAGCAGCTGCCACTCTCCAGAAACGTGCACGCAGTATTTT.

Here the CDR3 DNA reads TGTGCCAGCAGCTTCTACTCCACTAGCGGGAGTTACGAGCAGTACTTC. Translated: CASSFYSTSGSYEQYF. The chain recombines TRBV7-2 with TRBJ2-7; 11 positions match TRBD2. This CDR3 spans 16 amino acids. The J segment lost 4 bases and the V segment lost 3 bases, leaving 8 bases of the junction unmatched. Germline-derived CDR1 and CDR2 are SGHTA and FQGNSA.

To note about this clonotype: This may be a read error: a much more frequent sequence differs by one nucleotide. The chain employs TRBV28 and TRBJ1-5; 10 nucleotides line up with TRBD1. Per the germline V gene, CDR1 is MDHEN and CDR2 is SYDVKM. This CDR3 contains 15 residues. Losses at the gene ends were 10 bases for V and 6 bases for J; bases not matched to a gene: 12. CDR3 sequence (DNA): TGTGCCATCATCCCCCGGGACAGGGGATTTCAGCCCCAGCATTTT. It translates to CAIIPRDRGFQPQHF.

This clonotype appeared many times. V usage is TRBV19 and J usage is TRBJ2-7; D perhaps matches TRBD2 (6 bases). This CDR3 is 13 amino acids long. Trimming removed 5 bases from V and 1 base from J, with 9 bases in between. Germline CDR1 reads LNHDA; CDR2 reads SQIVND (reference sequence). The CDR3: CASSVGGSYEQYF. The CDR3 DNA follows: TGTGCCAGTAGTGTTGGAGGGTCCTACGAGCAGTACTTC. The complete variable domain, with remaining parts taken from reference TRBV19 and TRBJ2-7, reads DGGITQSPKYLFRKEGQNVTLSCEQNLNHDAMYWYRQDPGQGLRLIYYSQIVNDFQKGDIAEGYSVSREKKESFPLTVTSAQKNPTAFYLCASSVGGSYEQYFGPGTRLTVT.

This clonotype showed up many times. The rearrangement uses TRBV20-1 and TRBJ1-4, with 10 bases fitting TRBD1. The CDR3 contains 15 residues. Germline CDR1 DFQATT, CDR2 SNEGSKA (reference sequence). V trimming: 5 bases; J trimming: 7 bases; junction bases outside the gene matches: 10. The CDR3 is CSADRRDRGGEKLFF. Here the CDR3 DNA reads TGCAGTGCTGACCGCAGGGACAGGGGTGGTGAAAAACTGTTTTTT.

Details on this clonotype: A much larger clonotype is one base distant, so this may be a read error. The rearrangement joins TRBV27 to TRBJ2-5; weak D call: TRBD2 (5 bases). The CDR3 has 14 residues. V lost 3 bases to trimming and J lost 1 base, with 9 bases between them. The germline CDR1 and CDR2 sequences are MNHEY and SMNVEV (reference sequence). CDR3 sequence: CASSFWRSQETQYF. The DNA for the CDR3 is TGTGCCAGCAGTTTCTGGAGGTCCCAAGAGACCCAGTACTTC.

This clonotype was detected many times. This CDR3 is CASSMTGREQYF. Here the CDR3 DNA reads TGTGCCAGCAGTATGACAGGTCGCGAGCAGTACTTC. V is TRBV6-1 and J is TRBJ2-7; the D gene is possibly TRBD1 (6 bases). The CDR3 consists of 12 residues. The V gene lost 5 bases and the J gene lost 6 bases, with 11 bases spanning the gap. Looked up from germline, CDR1 is MNHNS and CDR2 is SASEGT.